The clone carrying this T cell receptor (beta chain) is a singleton in its sample. The source of the sample is a study of blood T cell repertoires in COVID-19. Original methodology: Reference gene primer amplification gave estimated nucleated cell counts. The data were produced by immunoSEQ multiplex PCR, yet TCRdb's version contains in-frame clones alone and is incomplete. V and J calls and clone size are as listed in that table; D and trimming were resolved from the DNA. The sample contains 50,000 to 85,000 clones, about 89% of which appear only once. V lost 3 bases and J lost 4; bases outside the gene matches: 7. Germline V gene lookup returns CDR1 SGHNT and CDR2 YYREEE (reference sequence). The CDR3 sequence is 16 residues long.

V usage is TRBV5-4 and J usage is TRBJ2-5; 12 nucleotides match TRBD2. The clonotype comes from a human donor in a cohort sampled during active COVID-19. The sample was peripheral blood. This chain's CDR3 is CASSSGLAGPSETQYF. The CDR3 nucleotides read TGTGCCAGCAGCTCAGGACTAGCGGGACCATCAGAGACCCAGTACTTC.